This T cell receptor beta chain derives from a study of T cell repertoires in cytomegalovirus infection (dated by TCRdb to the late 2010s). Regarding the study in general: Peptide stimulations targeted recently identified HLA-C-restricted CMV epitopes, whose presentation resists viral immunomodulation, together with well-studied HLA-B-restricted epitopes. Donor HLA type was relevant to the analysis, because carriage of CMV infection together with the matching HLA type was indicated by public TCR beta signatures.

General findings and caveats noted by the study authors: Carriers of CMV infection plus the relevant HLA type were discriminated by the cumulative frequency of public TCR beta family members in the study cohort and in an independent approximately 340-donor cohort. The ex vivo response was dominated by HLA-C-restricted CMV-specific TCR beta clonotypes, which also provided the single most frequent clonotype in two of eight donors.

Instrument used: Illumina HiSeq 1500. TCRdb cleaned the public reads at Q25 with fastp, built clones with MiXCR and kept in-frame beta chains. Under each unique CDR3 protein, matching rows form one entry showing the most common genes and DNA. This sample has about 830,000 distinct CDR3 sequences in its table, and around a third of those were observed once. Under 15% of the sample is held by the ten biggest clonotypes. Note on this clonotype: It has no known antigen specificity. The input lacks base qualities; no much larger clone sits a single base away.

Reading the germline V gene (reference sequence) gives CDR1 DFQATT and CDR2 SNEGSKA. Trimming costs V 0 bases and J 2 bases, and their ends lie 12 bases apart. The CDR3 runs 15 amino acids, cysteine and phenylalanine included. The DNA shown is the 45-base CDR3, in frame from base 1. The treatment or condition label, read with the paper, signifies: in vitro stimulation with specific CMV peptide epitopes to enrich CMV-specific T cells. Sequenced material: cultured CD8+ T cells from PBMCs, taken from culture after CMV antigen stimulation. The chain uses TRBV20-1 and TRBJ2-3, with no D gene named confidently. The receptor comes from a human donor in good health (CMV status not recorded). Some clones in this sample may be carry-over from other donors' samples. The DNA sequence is TGCAGTGCTAGAGATATTATGGCAGTCACAGATACGCAGTATTTT. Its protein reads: CSARDIMAVTDTQYF.